Following are 2 T cell receptor beta chains from one sample sequenced in a study of cytomegalovirus exposure and HLA in healthy donors. The table came from immunoSEQ multiplex PCR; TCRdb's copy has only in-frame clones and leaves some out. This sample has 150,000 to 200,000 clones, with about four fifths found just once. The sample taken for sequencing was PBMCs. These TCRs come from a man younger than 30 in good health and CMV-seropositive.

The count of this clone is one. This chain uses TRBV13 with TRBJ2-7, with 9 bases identical to TRBD1. V shed 5 bases and J 6 bases; nucleotides not matched to a gene: 8. Germline CDR1 is PRHDT and CDR2 is FYEKMQ (reference sequence). This CDR3 contains 14 residues. CDR3 in DNA: TGTGCCAGCAGCCCAGGGACAGGGTACGGCGAGCAGTACTTC. Amino acid sequence: CASSPGTGYGEQYF.

This rearrangement joins TRBV9 to TRBJ2-7; TRBD1 matches at 9 bases. This CDR3 is built from 16 residues. Per the germline V gene, CDR1 is SGDLS and CDR2 is YYNGEE. V shed 4 bases, J shed 1 base, and the junction held 9 bases outside the gene matches. DNA for the CDR3: TGTGCCAGCAGCCAAGGGACAGGGCCTTCATCCTACGAGCAGTACTTC. This translates into CASSQGTGPSSYEQYF.